The present T cell receptor (beta chain) was sequenced within a study of breast tumors, draining lymph nodes, adjacent tissues. One entry per CDR3 protein results from TCRdb running MiXCR on the multiplex PCR reads. This repertoire shows about 200,000 distinct CDR3 sequences, under 40% found once; its top ten account for about 3.3%. Axillary draining lymph nodes of breast cancer patients supplied the node samples. In germline, CDR1 is SQVTM, CDR2 ANQGSEA. Trimming removed 6 bases from V and 0 bases from J, with 9 bases in between. CDR3 size: 14 residues. Material: axillary lymph node tissue. V gene TRBV29-1 combines with J gene TRBJ2-6; D perhaps matches TRBD1 (5 bases). This clonotype originated in a female donor with breast cancer. Some clones in this sample may be carry-over from other donors' samples. CDR3 bases: TGCAGCGTCGTAGACAGCTCTGGGGCCAACGTCCTGACTTTC. Translating gives CSVVDSSGANVLTF.